A single sample gave rise to the 22 T cell receptor beta chains below, sequenced in a study of T cell changes during pregnancy in multiple sclerosis. Libraries were prepared by immunoSEQ multiplex PCR; TCRdb keeps only in-frame clonotypes and omits some of them. The table shows about 42,000 clones, with approximately 96% occurring only once. The material was peripheral blood, obtained in the second trimester of pregnancy. These receptors all stem from a female donor with multiple sclerosis, enrolled in a pregnancy study.

V and J are TRBV13 and TRBJ2-5, with 7 bases lining up with TRBD1. The junction had 4 bases not matched to a gene; V was cut back by 3 bases and J by 3 bases. The CDR3 loop spans 14 amino acids. CDR1 and CDR2 (germline): PRHDT, FYEKMQ (reference sequence). The CDR3 is CASSLTGRKETQYF. The CDR3 DNA reads TGTGCCAGCAGCTTGACAGGGAGAAAAGAGACCCAGTACTTC.

The chain employs TRBV5-1 and TRBJ2-5, with 8 bases fitting TRBD2. J was trimmed by 4 bases and V by 4 bases; bases with no gene match: 12. From germline, CDR1 is SGHRS and CDR2 YFSETQ. The CDR3 totals 16 residues. The CDR3 nucleotides read TGCGCCAGCAGCCTTAATACGGGGGGGCCGAGAGAGACCCAGTACTTC. This sequence encodes CASSLNTGGPRETQYF.

This clone was found once. The genes are TRBV12-5 and TRBJ2-3; 8 bases line up with TRBD1. Germline assignment: CDR1 LGHNT and CDR2 FRNRAP. The CDR3 has 17 residues. After removal of 6 bases from V and 3 bases from J, the junction contained 14 bases not matched to a gene. The CDR3 sequence is CASGRPPGGAGTDTQYF. The CDR3 nucleotides are TGTGCTAGTGGCCGGCCCCCAGGGGGCGCGGGAACAGATACGCAGTATTTT.

This clone appeared once. The gene calls are TRBV18 and TRBJ1-5, with D unresolved. The CDR3 extends over 13 amino acids. V was cut by 3 bases and J by 0 bases, with 3 bases left in between. CDR1 is KGHSH and CDR2 is LQKENI in the germline V gene. This CDR3 reads CASSPLSNQPQHF. The CDR3 DNA is TGTGCCAGCTCACCCCTTAGCAATCAGCCCCAGCATTTT.

CDR3 sequence reads: CSANLRESGELFF. In nucleotides, the CDR3 is TGCAGCGCCAATCTGCGGGAGTCCGGGGAGCTGTTTTTT. V gene TRBV29-1 combines with J gene TRBJ2-2; 7 bases are a match to TRBD2. CDR3 length: 13 amino acids. V shed 7 bases, J shed 6 bases, and the junction held 8 bases outside the gene matches. The germline V gene has CDR1 SQVTM and CDR2 ANQGSEA.

This clone was seen once. The rearrangement uses TRBV19 and TRBJ2-5; D is perhaps TRBD1 (6 bases). The CDR3 length is 14 residues. Germline V lookup: CDR1 LNHDA, CDR2 SQIVND (reference sequence). The V end was cut by 8 bases, the J end by 1 base, with 14 bases between. CDR3 DNA: TGTGCCAGTCGGGGCAGGGGCGTCCAAGAGACCCAGTACTTC. It yields the protein CASRGRGVQETQYF.

The genes are TRBV6-6 and TRBJ1-2; D is unclear. The CDR3 runs to 14 residues. V lost 0 bases to trimming and J lost 1 base, with 6 bases between them. Germline V lookup: CDR1 MNHNY, CDR2 SVGAGI (reference sequence). CDR3 protein: CASSYSQFNYGYTF. CDR3 DNA: TGTGCCAGCAGTTACTCACAGTTTAACTATGGCTACACCTTC.

The J gene is TRBJ2-2, the V gene TRBV2; possibly TRBD1 for D (5 bases). This CDR3 has 13 residues. Germline V lookup: CDR1 SNHLY, CDR2 FYNNEI. Trimming removed 3 bases from V and 4 bases from J, with 6 bases in between. The DNA for the CDR3 is TGTGCCAGCAGTGACACAGGCACCGGGGAGCTGTTTTTT. It yields the protein CASSDTGTGELFF.

The gene calls are TRBV7-3 and TRBJ2-1; 7 bases line up with TRBD1. V lost 6 bases and J lost 6; bases outside the gene matches: 5. The CDR3 is 13 residues long. In germline, CDR1 is SGHTA, CDR2 FQGTGA. In nucleotides, the CDR3 is TGTGCCAGCAGTTATCCAGGGGGCAATGAGCAGTTCTTC. Translation: CASSYPGGNEQFF.

The chain links TRBV5-1 to TRBJ1-2; 11 nucleotides line up with TRBD1. The CDR3 is 15 amino acids. The germline V gene has CDR1 SGHRS and CDR2 YFSETQ. V shed 4 bases and J 4 bases; nucleotides not matched to a gene: 6. DNA for the CDR3: TGCGCCAGCAGCCCTCGGACAGGGGGCTCCTATGGCTACACCTTC. Its protein is CASSPRTGGSYGYTF.

The chain links TRBV5-1 to TRBJ2-1; TRBD2 matches at 8 bases. Germline-derived CDR1 and CDR2 are SGHRS and YFSETQ. J was trimmed by 7 bases and V by 4 bases; bases with no gene match: 10. CDR3 length equals 15 residues. The CDR3 reads CASSISGSLGNEQFF. The CDR3 coding sequence is TGCGCCAGCAGCATCAGCGGGAGCCTTGGAAATGAGCAGTTCTTC.

The chain couples TRBV27 to TRBJ2-1; 8 bases agree with TRBD2. Per germline, CDR1 MNHEY and CDR2 SMNVEV (reference sequence). This CDR3 has 15 residues. V was pared by 10 bases and J by 4 bases, with 12 bases of the junction left unmatched. The CDR3 coding sequence is TGTGCCACCCGTCCCGAGGCTAGCGGGTACAATGAGCAGTTCTTC. Encoded protein: CATRPEASGYNEQFF.

The chain couples TRBV15 to TRBJ2-5; D is undetermined. The CDR3 consists of 15 residues. Trimming cost V 4 bases and J 2 bases, with 14 bases left between them. CDR1 and CDR2 (germline): LNHNV, YYDKDF (reference sequence). The CDR3 DNA is TGTGCCACCAGCACTTGGTCAACACCACAAGAGACCCAGTACTTC. Residues: CATSTWSTPQETQYF.

This clone was observed once. The rearrangement joins TRBV11-2 to TRBJ2-7, with 7 bases aligning to TRBD1. After removal of 1 base from V and 6 bases from J, the junction contained 12 bases not matched to a gene. The CDR3 length is 16 residues. CDR1 is SGHAT and CDR2 is FQNNGV in the germline V gene. The CDR3: CASSLGKRQGSGEQYF. CDR3 bases: TGTGCCAGCAGCTTAGGGAAGAGACAGGGTTCGGGCGAGCAGTACTTC.

The genes are TRBV4-1 and TRBJ2-7; the D gene is possibly TRBD1 (8 bases). This CDR3 contains 17 residues. The V end lost 5 bases, the J end lost 0 bases, and 20 bases lay between the germline ends. The germline V gene has CDR1 MGHRA and CDR2 YSYEKL. Here the CDR3 DNA reads TGCGCCAGCAGCGGGAAGTTACAGGGGGGGCTCTCCTACGAGCAGTACTTC. It yields the protein CASSGKLQGGLSYEQYF.

This sequence joins TRBV11-2 and TRBJ1-4; D is unresolved. The V end was cut by 7 bases, the J end by 5 bases, with 11 bases between. Germline assignment: CDR1 SGHAT and CDR2 FQNNGV. CDR3 length: 13 residues. CDR3 nucleotides: TGTGCCAGCACCCGGGTCCCCAATGAAAAACTGTTTTTT. Translated, it gives CASTRVPNEKLFF.

J is TRBJ1-6 and V is TRBV7-3; D not resolved. CDR1 and CDR2 from the germline V gene are SGHTA and FQGTGA. The length of the CDR3 is 15 residues. V shed 5 bases and J shed 5 bases, with 13 bases lying between them. The CDR3 DNA sequence: TGTGCCAGCAGCCAACGCTCCGGGGATAATTCACCCCTCCACTTT. Translated, it gives CASSQRSGDNSPLHF.

This sequence joins TRBV5-1 and TRBJ1-3; no reliable D call. CDR3 length: 14 residues. Germline V gene data show CDR1 as SGHRS and CDR2 as YFSETQ. V was cut by 4 bases and J by 8 bases, with 16 bases left in between. CDR3 amino acids: CASSLTIFTDTIYF. The DNA of the CDR3 is TGCGCCAGCAGCCTAACCATTTTCACTGACACCATATATTTT.

This clone is labeled medium-sized. The CDR3 is CASSYRDRNTEAFF. The CDR3 DNA follows: TGTGCCAGCAGTTACCGGGACAGAAACACTGAAGCTTTCTTT. The rearrangement links TRBV28 to TRBJ1-1; 7 nucleotides match TRBD1. Germline V gene data show CDR1 as MDHEN and CDR2 as SYDVKM. The CDR3 consists of 14 residues. The J segment lost 2 bases and the V segment lost 4 bases, leaving 4 bases of the junction unmatched.

The chain is built from TRBV30 and TRBJ1-2; TRBD1 is a possible D gene (5 bases). The germline V and J ends were trimmed by 4 bases and 8 bases, with 14 bases remaining between them. Germline V gene sequence: CDR1 GTSNPN, CDR2 SVGIG (reference sequence). This CDR3 region has 12 residues. The CDR3 protein is CAWKFKGAGYTF. The CDR3 DNA reads TGTGCCTGGAAGTTTAAAGGGGCGGGCTACACCTTC. The complete variable domain, with remaining parts taken from reference TRBV30 and TRBJ1-2, reads SQTIHQWPATLVQPVGSPLSLECTVEGTSNPNLYWYRQAAGRGLQLLFYSVGIGQISSEVPQNLSASRPQDRQFILSSKKLLLSDSGFYLCAWKFKGAGYTFGSGTRLTVV.

This chain connects TRBV27 to TRBJ2-7; tentative D call: TRBD2 (5 bases). V was clipped by 5 bases and J by 1 base, with 15 bases between them. The CDR3 sequence is 15 residues long. From germline, CDR1 is MNHEY and CDR2 SMNVEV (reference sequence). The chain's CDR3 is CASSPTGKPSYEQYF. Here the CDR3 DNA reads TGTGCCAGCAGTCCGACCGGGAAGCCTTCCTACGAGCAGTACTTC.

The J gene is TRBJ1-3, the V gene TRBV29-1; no clear D gene. Germline assignment: CDR1 SQVTM and CDR2 ANQGSEA. The germline V and J ends were trimmed by 6 bases and 2 bases, with 14 bases remaining between them. The CDR3 covers 14 residues. The CDR3 region is CSVGETGAGNTIYF. CDR3 in DNA: TGCAGCGTGGGAGAGACGGGCGCTGGAAACACCATATATTTT.